A single TCR beta chain is shown here with its context. The antigen remains unidentified. CDR1 and CDR2 (germline): LNHDA, SQIVND (reference sequence). Trimming cost V 7 bases and J 4 bases; bases outside gene matches: 6. The CDR3 totals 14 residues. Repertoires were generated with immunoSEQ multiplex PCR, while TCRdb's copy carries only in-frame clones and drops some. The data hold approximately 180,000 clones, with around nine tenths observed a single time. The sample comes from a study of T cell responses to AZD1222 COVID-19 vaccine. Study outcomes and limitations: Clonal diversity was possibly underestimated, and the donors were mostly white British, with more females. It was only after the peak T cell response that any repertoires were sampled. Spike was spanned by vaccine-associated CD4 TCRs, which were dominant at 160-218 and 743-854. Receipt of two AZD1222 doses was followed by a rise in Spike-specific TCR breadth and depth.

This receptor was identified in an adult in good health. The sample in question was peripheral blood, obtained on day 0 of AZD1222 vaccination. The rearrangement joins TRBV19 to TRBJ1-5, with 8 positions matching TRBD1. CDR3 nucleotides: TGTGCCAGTAAAACAGGGGGATTTAATCAGCCCCAGCATTTT. Translating gives CASKTGGFNQPQHF.